What follows is one T cell receptor (beta chain) and its context. This entry comes from a study of blood T cell repertoires in COVID-19. About the research overall: Samples taken during acute and convalescent COVID-19 were collected in the United States, Italy and Spain. Sources were T cells, B-cell-depleted T cells, or PBMCs; the material itself was cDNA or gDNA.

Germline loops: CDR1 SGHTA, CDR2 FQGNSA. This CDR3 is built from 16 residues. V lost 3 bases to trimming and J lost 0 bases; unmatched junction nucleotides: 2. Methods used by the authors: Reference gene primer amplification in the assay estimated nucleated cell counts. Profiling relied on immunoSEQ multiplex PCR, and the TCRdb table lists in-frame clones only, not all of them. The V and J calls and clone size are taken from that table; D and trimming were inferred from the DNA. The sample contains around 300,000 clones, around 90% of which appear only once. The gene calls are TRBV7-2 and TRBJ2-6; 7 bases match TRBD2. The receptor was isolated from a woman aged 40 to 55 who had recovered from COVID-19. The sample was peripheral blood. The CDR3 loop is CASSLGLSSGANVLTF. As DNA, the CDR3 is TGTGCCAGCAGCTTGGGACTAAGCTCTGGGGCCAACGTCCTGACTTTC.